A single sample gave rise to the 3 T cell receptor beta chains below, sequenced in a study of neurological immune-mediated disorders. TCRdb reanalysed the 5' RACE reads using MiXCR and keeps one entry per CDR3 protein. The sample contains roughly 70,000 distinct CDR3 sequences, under 5.5% of which appear only once. The sequenced sample consisted of PBMCs. The source of these receptors is a woman in her 70s with multiple sclerosis.

This clonotype was recorded many times. The genes are TRBV12-3 or TRBV12-4 and TRBJ2-7; D gene ambiguous. The V end lost 5 bases, the J end lost 12 bases, and 20 bases lay between the germline ends. This CDR3 is 13 amino acids long. CDR3 nucleotide sequence: TGTGCCAGCAGTCCGCAACAAGACCGAGTGCCGTACTTC. Protein product: CASSPQQDRVPYF.

This clonotype came up many times. This sequence joins TRBV20-1 and TRBJ1-2; 9 positions match TRBD1. Looked up from germline, CDR1 is DFQATT and CDR2 is SNEGSKA (reference sequence). CDR3 length: 11 amino acids. The CDR3 DNA reads TGCAGAGTGGGGACAGGGCATGGCTACACCTTC. The encoded protein is CRVGTGHGYTF.

The chain employs TRBV20-1 and TRBJ1-2; 7 bases align to TRBD1. V trimming: 5 bases; J trimming: 4 bases; junction bases outside the gene matches: 4. Germline V gene lookup returns CDR1 DFQATT and CDR2 SNEGSKA (reference sequence). CDR3 length equals 12 residues. CDR3 coding DNA: TGCAGTGCTCCGACAGGGCTCTATGGCTACACCTTC. It yields the protein CSAPTGLYGYTF.